The present T cell receptor (beta chain) was sequenced within a study of blood T cell repertoires in COVID-19. Overall study: Specimens from acute and convalescent COVID-19 originated in the United States, Italy and Spain.

Deletions cut 0 bases from V and 3 bases from J, with 9 bases between. The CDR3 has 15 residues. CDR1 is LNHNV and CDR2 is YYDKDF in the germline V gene (reference sequence). This clone has just a few counts. Original handling: Nucleated cell number was recorded as an estimate derived from reference gene primer amplification. Here immunoSEQ multiplex PCR was the method, and the copy in TCRdb shows in-frame clones only, minus some. The D gene and trimming were derived from the DNA, and the V and J assignments and clone size from that table. Among about 230,000 clones listed, roughly 90% were seen once. Living in about two dozen US areas, the participants were between 18 and 89 years of age. Assignment of participants to cohorts was predicated upon participant-reported clinical history.

This chain uses TRBV15 with TRBJ1-3; D is unclear. The specimen sequenced was PBMCs or T cells enriched from blood (not recorded which). The TCR sequence derives from a woman aged 50 to 60 in a cohort exposed to, infected with or recovered from COVID-19 (not recorded which). The CDR3 sequence: CATSRDRTNGNTIYF. The CDR3 DNA is TGTGCCACCAGCAGAGACCGAACTAATGGAAACACCATATATTTT.